The present TCR beta chain was sequenced within a study of blood T cell repertoires in COVID-19. About the research overall: The United States, Italy and Spain supplied acute and convalescent COVID-19 samples. Sample material is recorded as cDNA or gDNA derived from T cells, B-cell-depleted T cells, or PBMCs.

Trimming left V 0 bases short and J 7 bases short, with 9 bases between. The CDR3 spans 14 residues. Germline V lookup: CDR1 LNHNV, CDR2 YYDKDF (reference sequence). In the original analysis: Amplified reference gene primers provided the basis for estimating nucleated cell counts. TCRdb's copy holds only in-frame clones and misses some; the assay was immunoSEQ multiplex PCR. V, J and clone size are those of that table, while D and trimming were read from the DNA. The sample lists about 74,000 clones, more than 75% occurring once. This clonotype was sampled from a human donor in a cohort sampled during active COVID-19. This chain joins TRBV15 and TRBJ2-2, with D maybe TRBD1 (5 bases). Material: peripheral blood. CDR3 sequence reads: CATSRDRVGGELFF. In DNA form, the CDR3 reads TGTGCCACCAGCAGAGACAGGGTTGGCGGGGAGCTGTTTTTT. The variable domain in full, completed from reference TRBV15 and TRBJ2-2, reads DAMVIQNPRYQVTQFGKPVTLSCSQTLNHNVMYWYQQKSSQAPKLLFHYYDKDFNNEADTPDNFQSRRPNTSFCFLDIRSPGLGDTAMYLCATSRDRVGGELFFGEGSRLTVL.